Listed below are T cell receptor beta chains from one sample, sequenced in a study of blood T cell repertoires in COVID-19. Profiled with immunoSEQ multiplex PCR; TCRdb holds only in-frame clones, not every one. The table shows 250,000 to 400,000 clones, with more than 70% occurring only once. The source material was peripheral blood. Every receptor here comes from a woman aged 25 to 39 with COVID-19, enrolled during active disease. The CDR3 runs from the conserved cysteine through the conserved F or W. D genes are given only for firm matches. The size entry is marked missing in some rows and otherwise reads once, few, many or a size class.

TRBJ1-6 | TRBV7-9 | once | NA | TGTGCCAGCAGCTTAGTTCGCGGTCCCGATTCACCCCTCCACTTT | CASSLVRGPDSPLHF
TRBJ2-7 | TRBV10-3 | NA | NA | TGTGCCGCTCAGAGCGAGTCCGGCGTGCAGTACTTC | CAAQSESGVQYF
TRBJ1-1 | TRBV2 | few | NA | TGTGCCAGCAGTATGGACAGCCTGGGGAACACTGAAGCTTTCTTT | CASSMDSLGNTEAFF
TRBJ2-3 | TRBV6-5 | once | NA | TGTGCCAGCAGTTACGGGGACACGAGAGATACGCAGTATTTT | CASSYGDTRDTQYF
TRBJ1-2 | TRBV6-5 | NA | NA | TGTGCCAGCAGCATAATGGGGGGGCTCGGCTATGGCTACACCTTC | CASSIMGGLGYGYTF
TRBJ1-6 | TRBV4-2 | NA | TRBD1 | TGTGCCAGCAGTCAGGGGGCCTATAATTCACCCCTCCACTTT | CASSQGAYNSPLHF
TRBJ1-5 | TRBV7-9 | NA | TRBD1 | TGTGCCAGCAGCCTGGGGACAGTCGAATCTCAGCCCCAGCATTTT | CASSLGTVESQPQHF
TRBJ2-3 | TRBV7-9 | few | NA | TGTGCCAGCAGCTTAAGGGACTTCACAGATACGCAGTATTTT | CASSLRDFTDTQYF
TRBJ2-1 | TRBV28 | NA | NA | TGTGCCAGCAGTTATGGATCCAGCGGTGAGCAGTTCTTC | CASSYGSSGEQFF
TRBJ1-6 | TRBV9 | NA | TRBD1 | TGTGCCAGCAGCGTAGATCGGGACAGGGAATCGGGGTCACCCCTCCACTTT | CASSVDRDRESGSPLHF
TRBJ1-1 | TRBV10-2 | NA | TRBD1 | TGCGCCAGCGGGACAGCTGAAGCTTTCTTT | CASGTAEAFF
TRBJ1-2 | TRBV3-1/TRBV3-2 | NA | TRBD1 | TGTGCCAGCAGCCCCACAGGGGGGAGCTATGGCTACACCTTC | CASSPTGGSYGYTF
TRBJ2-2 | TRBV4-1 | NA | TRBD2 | TGCGCCAGCAGCCAGGGGGAGGGACTCGTCGGGGAGCTGTTTTTT | CASSQGEGLVGELFF
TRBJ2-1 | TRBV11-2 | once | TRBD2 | TGTGCCAGCGGCTTGTTAGGACTAGCGGGGGTTAACAATGAGCAGTTCTTC | CASGLLGLAGVNNEQFF
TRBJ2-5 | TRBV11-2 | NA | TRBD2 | TGTGCCAGCAGCTTAGAAAATCTAGCGGGGGTGGAGACCCAGTACTTC | CASSLENLAGVETQYF
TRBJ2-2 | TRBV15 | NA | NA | TGTGCCACCAGCAGAGATCAGGGGATCATGGCGCTGTTTTTT | CATSRDQGIMALFF
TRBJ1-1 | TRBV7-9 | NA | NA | TGTGCCAGCAGCTCGCTGGGGGGGAACACTGAAGCTTTCTTT | CASSSLGGNTEAFF
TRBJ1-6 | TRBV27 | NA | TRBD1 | TGTGCCAGCAGTATTGGGACAGGGGATGGTAATTCACCCCTCCACTTT | CASSIGTGDGNSPLHF
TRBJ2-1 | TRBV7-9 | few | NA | TGTGCCAGCAGCTTAGTTAGCAATGAGCAGTTCTTC | CASSLVSNEQFF